The 16 T cell receptor beta chains below come from one sample, sequenced in a study of shared clonotypes between healthy human individuals. Sequencing was performed with immunoSEQ multiplex PCR; in TCRdb, only in-frame clones are kept and a portion is missing. The sample holds about half a million clones; 70% to 80% are singletons and the top ten take around 13%. The source material was PBMCs. These receptors originate from a middle-aged woman in good health. Some clones in this sample may be carry-over from other donors' samples.

This clone was seen more than once but under ten times. The chain has TRBV10-1 and TRBJ1-1, with no clear D. The CDR3 spans 13 residues. Germline assignment: CDR1 WNHNN and CDR2 SYGVQD (reference sequence). V was pared by 2 bases and J by 10 bases, with 14 bases between. This CDR3 is CASSEAGPPTAFF. The CDR3 bases are TGCGCCAGCAGTGAGGCTGGACCTCCGACAGCTTTCTTT.

The rearrangement links TRBV9 to TRBJ2-3; TRBD2 agrees at 9 bases. V dropped 0 bases and J dropped 1; count of bases not matched to a gene: 3. There are 16 residues in the CDR3. Germline CDR1 and CDR2: SGDLS and YYNGEE. The chain's CDR3 is CASSVGGRGGTDTQYF. The DNA for the CDR3 is TGTGCCAGCAGCGTAGGCGGGAGGGGTGGCACAGATACGCAGTATTTT. The full variable domain, in which reference TRBV9 and TRBJ2-3 provide the parts outside the CDR3, is DSGVTQTPKHLITATGQRVTLRCSPRSGDLSVYWYQQSLDQGLQFLIQYYNGEERAKGNILERFSAQQFPDLHSELNLSSLELGDSALYFCASSVGGRGGTDTQYFGPGTRLTVL.

The rearrangement uses TRBV5-1 and TRBJ2-3, with TRBD2 matching 10 bases. The CDR3 spans 16 residues. The germline V gene has CDR1 SGHRS and CDR2 YFSETQ. The V gene end was trimmed by 0 bases and the J gene end by 2 bases; junction bases not matched to a gene: 3. The CDR3 DNA is TGCGCCAGCAGCTTGGACGGACTAGCGGTCACAGATACGCAGTATTTT. It is translated as CASSLDGLAVTDTQYF.

In its sample, this clone was seen a few times. At the DNA level, this CDR3 is encoded by other sequences in the same sample as well. The chain uses TRBV7-9 and TRBJ1-1; D is unclear. The CDR3 sequence is 13 residues long. V was clipped by 3 bases and J by 6 bases, with 11 bases between them. From germline, CDR1 is SEHNR and CDR2 FQNEAQ (reference sequence). The CDR3 loop reads CASSFGGKAEAFF. The CDR3 DNA follows: TGTGCCAGCAGCTTCGGCGGAAAGGCTGAAGCTTTCTTT.

The sample holds a few counts of this clone. The J gene is TRBJ1-1, the V gene TRBV5-6, with D tentatively TRBD1 (6 bases). Germline CDR1 is SGHDT and CDR2 is YYEEEE. Trimming removed 4 bases at V and 1 base at J, with 17 bases between. This CDR3 spans 16 amino acids. This CDR3 is CASSTTHRVRNTEAFF. CDR3 in DNA: TGTGCCAGCAGCACAACCCACAGGGTTAGGAACACTGAAGCTTTCTTT.

The V call is TRBV7-8, the J call TRBJ1-4; TRBD1 agrees at 11 bases. The germline CDR1 and CDR2 sequences are SGHVS and FQNEAQ. With 5 bases clipped from V and 6 bases from J, the junction kept 14 bases outside the gene matches. This CDR3 contains 18 residues. As DNA, the CDR3 is TGTGCCAGCAGCGCACGGACAGGGGGCCTGAGGAGAGATGAAAAACTGTTTTTT. It encodes CASSARTGGLRRDEKLFF.

The chain couples TRBV19 to TRBJ1-3, with a possible D match to TRBD1 (5 bases). V lost 8 bases and J lost 3, with 17 bases in between. This CDR3 contains 15 residues. CDR1 LNHDA and CDR2 SQIVND come from the germline V gene (reference sequence). The CDR3, as DNA: TGTGCCAGTGCCCCCAATGCGGGGGTTGGAAACACCATATATTTT. This codes for CASAPNAGVGNTIYF.

The rearrangement joins TRBV7-2 to TRBJ2-7; D uncertain. In germline, CDR1 is SGHTA, CDR2 FQGNSA. V gave up 4 bases and J gave up 6 bases, with 7 bases separating them. This CDR3 is built from 11 residues. The CDR3 DNA is TGTGCCAGCAGCTCCTTACGCGAGCAGTACTTC. Protein sequence: CASSSLREQYF.

The chain employs TRBV6-1 and TRBJ2-1; D is possibly TRBD1 or TRBD2 (6 bases each). This CDR3 region has 14 residues. Trimming left V 3 bases short and J 12 bases short, with 18 bases between. The V gene's germline CDR1 is MNHNS and CDR2 SASEGT. The CDR3 nucleotides read TGTGCCAGCAGTGATGGGGGGCAGGTCGGTCGGCAGTTCTTC. It translates to CASSDGGQVGRQFF.

This rearrangement joins TRBV5-5 to TRBJ2-7, with a weak D call TRBD1 (6 bases). Between the trimmed V and J ends, which lost 0 bases and 2 bases, there was a span of 12 bases. This CDR3 region has 15 residues. Germline V lookup: CDR1 SGHKS, CDR2 YYEKEE (reference sequence). Written as DNA, the CDR3 is TGTGCCAGCAGCTTGGCCGACAGGAGGACCTACGAGCAGTACTTC. Residues: CASSLADRRTYEQYF.

This chain uses TRBV4-1 with TRBJ2-7; 9 nucleotides agree with TRBD2. The germline CDR1 and CDR2 sequences are MGHRA and YSYEKL. V gave up 3 bases and J gave up 3 bases; unmatched junction bases: 9. The CDR3 sequence is 16 residues long. The CDR3 loop reads CASSHATSGRHYEQYF. The DNA for the CDR3 is TGCGCCAGCAGCCATGCTACTAGCGGGCGACACTACGAGCAGTACTTC.

This chain links TRBV6-6 with TRBJ1-2, with 7 bases that match TRBD1. The CDR3 covers 15 residues. With 0 bases clipped from V and 8 bases from J, the junction kept 9 bases outside the gene matches. The germline V gene has CDR1 MNHNY and CDR2 SVGAGI (reference sequence). The CDR3, as DNA: TGTGCCAGCAGTTACTCGCGACAGGGCCTAGAGGGCTACACCTTC. Translating gives CASSYSRQGLEGYTF.

Of note for this clone: The conserved final phenylalanine or tryptophan is absent from the CDR3, which likely points to a read error. This sequence joins TRBV6-1 and TRBJ2-7, with unresolved D. The germline gives CDR1 MNHNS, CDR2 SASEGT. The CDR3 contains 13 residues. The CDR3 spells CASRKPGSYEQYL. The CDR3 nucleotides are TGTGCCAGCAGAAAGCCGGGTTCCTACGAACAGTACCTC.

V gene TRBV5-1 combines with J gene TRBJ1-2; maybe TRBD1 (5 bases). Germline-derived CDR1 and CDR2 are SGHRS and YFSETQ. Trimming stripped 4 bases from V and 4 bases from J, with 14 bases between. The length of the CDR3 is 14 residues. DNA of the CDR3: TGCGCCAGCAGCGGCCAGGGATACGGCTATGGCTACACCTTC. Its translation: CASSGQGYGYGYTF.

The rearrangement joins TRBV19 to TRBJ2-2, with 7 bases aligning to TRBD1. The ends lost 6 bases at V and 5 bases at J; junction bases unmatched: 6. This CDR3 is built from 14 residues. Germline V gene lookup returns CDR1 LNHDA and CDR2 SQIVND (reference sequence). The CDR3 DNA sequence: TGTGCCAGTAGGTGGGACAGCGAAACCGGGGAGCTGTTTTTT. Its translation is CASRWDSETGELFF.

Concerning this clone itself: A single base separates this from a much larger clone, so it may be a read error. V usage is TRBV28 and J usage is TRBJ2-2; D is ambiguous. From germline, CDR1 is MDHEN and CDR2 SYDVKM. V was cut by 6 bases and J by 2 bases, with 4 bases left in between. The CDR3 covers 12 residues. The DNA of the CDR3 is TGTGCCAGCAGCGTTAACACCGGGGAGCTGTTTTTT. Encoded protein: CASSVNTGELFF.